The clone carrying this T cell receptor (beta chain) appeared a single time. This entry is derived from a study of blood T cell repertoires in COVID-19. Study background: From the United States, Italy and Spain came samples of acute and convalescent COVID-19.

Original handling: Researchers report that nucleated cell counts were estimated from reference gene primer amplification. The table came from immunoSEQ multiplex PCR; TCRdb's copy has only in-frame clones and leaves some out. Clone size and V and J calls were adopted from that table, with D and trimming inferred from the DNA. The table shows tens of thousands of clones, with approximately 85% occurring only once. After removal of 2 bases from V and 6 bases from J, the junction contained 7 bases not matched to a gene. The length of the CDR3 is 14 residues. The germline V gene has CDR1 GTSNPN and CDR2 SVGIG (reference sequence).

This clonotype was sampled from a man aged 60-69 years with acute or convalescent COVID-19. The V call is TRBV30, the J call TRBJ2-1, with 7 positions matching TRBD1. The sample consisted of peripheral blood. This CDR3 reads CAWSRPGQSNEQFF. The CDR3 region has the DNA TGTGCCTGGAGTCGACCGGGACAGAGCAATGAGCAGTTCTTC.